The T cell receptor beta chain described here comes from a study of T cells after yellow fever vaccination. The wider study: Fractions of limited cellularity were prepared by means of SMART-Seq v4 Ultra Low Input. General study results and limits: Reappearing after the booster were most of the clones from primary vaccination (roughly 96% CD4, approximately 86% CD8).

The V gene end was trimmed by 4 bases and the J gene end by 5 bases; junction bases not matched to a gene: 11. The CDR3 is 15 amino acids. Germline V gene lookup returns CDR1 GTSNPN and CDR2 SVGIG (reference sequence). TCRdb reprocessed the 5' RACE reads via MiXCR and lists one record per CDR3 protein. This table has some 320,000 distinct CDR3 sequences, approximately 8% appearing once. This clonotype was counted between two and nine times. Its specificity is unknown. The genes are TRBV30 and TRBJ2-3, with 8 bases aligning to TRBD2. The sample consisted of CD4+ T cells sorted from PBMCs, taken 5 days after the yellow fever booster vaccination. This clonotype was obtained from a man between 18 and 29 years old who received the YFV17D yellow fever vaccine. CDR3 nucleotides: TGTGCCTGGATTCCATCCTATCGGGGGGGAGATACGCAGTATTTT. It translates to CAWIPSYRGGDTQYF.